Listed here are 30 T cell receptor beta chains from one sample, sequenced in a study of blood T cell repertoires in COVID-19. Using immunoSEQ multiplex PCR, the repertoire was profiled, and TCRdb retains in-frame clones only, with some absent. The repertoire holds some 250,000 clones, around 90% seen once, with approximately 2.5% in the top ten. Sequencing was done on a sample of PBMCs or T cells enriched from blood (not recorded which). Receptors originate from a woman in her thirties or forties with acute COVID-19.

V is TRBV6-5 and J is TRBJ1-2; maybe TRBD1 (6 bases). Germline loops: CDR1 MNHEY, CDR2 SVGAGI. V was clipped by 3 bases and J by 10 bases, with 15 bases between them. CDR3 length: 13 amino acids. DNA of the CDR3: TGTGCCAGCAGTTATTACAGGGAGTCATCCTACACCTTC. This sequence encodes CASSYYRESSYTF.

The CDR3 loop reads CASSSQGKETQYF. The CDR3 nucleotides are TGTGCCAGCAGCTCACAGGGGAAAGAGACCCAGTACTTC. V and J are TRBV7-2 and TRBJ2-5, with 7 bases that match TRBD1. Germline loops: CDR1 SGHTA, CDR2 FQGNSA. The CDR3 extends over 13 amino acids. V lost 4 bases, J lost 3 bases, and 2 bases stayed unmatched.

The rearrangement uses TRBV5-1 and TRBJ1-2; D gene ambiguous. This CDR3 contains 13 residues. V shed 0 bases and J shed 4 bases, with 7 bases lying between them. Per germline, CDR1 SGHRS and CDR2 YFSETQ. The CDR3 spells CASSLEQIYGYTF. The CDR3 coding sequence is TGCGCCAGCAGCTTGGAACAGATCTATGGCTACACCTTC.

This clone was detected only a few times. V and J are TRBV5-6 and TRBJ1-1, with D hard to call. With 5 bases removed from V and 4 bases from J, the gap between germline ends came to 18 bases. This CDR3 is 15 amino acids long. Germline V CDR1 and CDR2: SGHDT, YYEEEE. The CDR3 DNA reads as TGTGCCAGCAGTGTGGTCGAACTAGGGAGCACTGAAGCTTTCTTT. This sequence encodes CASSVVELGSTEAFF.

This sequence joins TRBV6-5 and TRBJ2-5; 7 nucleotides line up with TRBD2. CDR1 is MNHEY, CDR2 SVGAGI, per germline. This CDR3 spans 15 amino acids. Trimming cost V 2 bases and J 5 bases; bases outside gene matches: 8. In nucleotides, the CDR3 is TGTGCCAGCAGTTACAAAGGACTAGGTAGGGAGACCCAGTACTTC. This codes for CASSYKGLGRETQYF.

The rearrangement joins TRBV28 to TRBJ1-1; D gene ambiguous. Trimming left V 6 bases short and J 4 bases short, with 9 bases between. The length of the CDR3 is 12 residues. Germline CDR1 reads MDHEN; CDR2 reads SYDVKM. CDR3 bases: TGTGCCAGCAGCAGGTACCTCACTGAAGCTTTCTTT. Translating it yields CASSRYLTEAFF.

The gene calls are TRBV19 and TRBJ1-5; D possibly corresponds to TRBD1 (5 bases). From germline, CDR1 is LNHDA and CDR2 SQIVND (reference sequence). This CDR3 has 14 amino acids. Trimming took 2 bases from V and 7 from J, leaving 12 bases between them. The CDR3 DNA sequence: TGTGCCAGTAGTATAAGCCAGGGTAACCAGCCCCAGCATTTT. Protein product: CASSISQGNQPQHF.

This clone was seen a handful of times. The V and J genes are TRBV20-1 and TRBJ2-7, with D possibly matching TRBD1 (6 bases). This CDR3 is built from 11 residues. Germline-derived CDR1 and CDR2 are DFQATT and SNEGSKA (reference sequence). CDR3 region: CSLVWGLEQYF. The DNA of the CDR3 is TGCAGCTTGGTGTGGGGGCTCGAGCAGTACTTC.

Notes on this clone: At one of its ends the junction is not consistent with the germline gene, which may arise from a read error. The CDR3: CASSLGSRADF. The DNA for the CDR3 is TGTGCCAGCAGCTTGGGGTCGAGGGCCGATTTT. This sequence joins TRBV5-6 and TRBJ1-3; no reliable D call. The CDR3 has 11 amino acids. Germline V CDR1 and CDR2: SGHDT, YYEEEE. Full variable domain (remainder filled in from reference TRBV5-6 and TRBJ1-3): DAGVTQSPTHLIKTRGQQVTLRCSPKSGHDTVSWYQQALGQGPQFIFQYYEEEERQRGNFPDRFSGHQFPNYSSELNVNALLLGDSALYLCASSLGSRADFGEGSWLTVV.

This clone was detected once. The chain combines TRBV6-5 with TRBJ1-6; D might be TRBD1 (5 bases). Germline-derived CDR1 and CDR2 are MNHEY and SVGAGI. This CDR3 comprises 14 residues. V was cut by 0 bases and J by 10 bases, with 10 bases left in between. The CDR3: CASSYSGGGSPLHF. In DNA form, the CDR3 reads TGTGCCAGCAGTTACTCGGGGGGGGGATCACCCCTCCACTTT.

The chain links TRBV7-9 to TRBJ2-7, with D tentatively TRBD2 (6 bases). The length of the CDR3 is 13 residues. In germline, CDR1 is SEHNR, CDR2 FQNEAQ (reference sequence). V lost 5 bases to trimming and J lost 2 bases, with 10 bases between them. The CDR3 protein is CASSGWTTYEQYF. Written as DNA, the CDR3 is TGTGCCAGCAGCGGTTGGACTACCTACGAGCAGTACTTC.

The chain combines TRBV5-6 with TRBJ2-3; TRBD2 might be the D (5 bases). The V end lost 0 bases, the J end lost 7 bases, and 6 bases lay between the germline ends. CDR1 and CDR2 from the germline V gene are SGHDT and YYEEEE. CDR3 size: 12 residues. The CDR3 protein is CASSLGGNTQYF. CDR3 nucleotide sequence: TGTGCCAGCAGCTTGGGAGGGAATACGCAGTATTTT.

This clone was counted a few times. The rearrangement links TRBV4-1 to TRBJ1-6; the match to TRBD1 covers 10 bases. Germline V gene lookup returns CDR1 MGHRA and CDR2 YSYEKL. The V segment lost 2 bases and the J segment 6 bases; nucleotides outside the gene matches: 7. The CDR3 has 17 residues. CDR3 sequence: CASSQPDRGLRNSPLHF. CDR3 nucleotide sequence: TGCGCCAGCAGCCAACCAGACAGGGGGCTACGTAATTCACCCCTCCACTTT.

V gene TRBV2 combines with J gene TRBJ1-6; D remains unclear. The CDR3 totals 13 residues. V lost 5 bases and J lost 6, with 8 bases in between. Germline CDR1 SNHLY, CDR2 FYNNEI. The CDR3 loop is CASSFGRNSPLHF. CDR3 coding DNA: TGTGCCAGCAGTTTTGGGCGTAATTCACCCCTCCACTTT.

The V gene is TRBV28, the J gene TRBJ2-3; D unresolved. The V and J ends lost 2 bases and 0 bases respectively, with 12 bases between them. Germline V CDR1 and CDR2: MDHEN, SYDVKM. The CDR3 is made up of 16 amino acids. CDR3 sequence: CASSLNPSLSTDTQYF. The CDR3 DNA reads TGTGCCAGCAGTTTAAATCCCTCCCTAAGCACAGATACGCAGTATTTT.

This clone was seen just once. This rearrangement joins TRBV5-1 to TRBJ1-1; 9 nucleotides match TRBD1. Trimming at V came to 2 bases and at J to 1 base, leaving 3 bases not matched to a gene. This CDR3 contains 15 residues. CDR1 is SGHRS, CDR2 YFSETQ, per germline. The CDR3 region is CASSLNRGRNTEAFF. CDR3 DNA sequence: TGCGCCAGCAGCTTAAACAGGGGGCGGAACACTGAAGCTTTCTTT.

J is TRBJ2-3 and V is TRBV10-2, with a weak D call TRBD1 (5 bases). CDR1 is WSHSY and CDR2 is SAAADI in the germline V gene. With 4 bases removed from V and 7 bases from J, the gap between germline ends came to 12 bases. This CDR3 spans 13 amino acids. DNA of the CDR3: TGCGCCAGCAGTGCCGACAGAGGCCATACGCAGTATTTT. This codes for CASSADRGHTQYF.

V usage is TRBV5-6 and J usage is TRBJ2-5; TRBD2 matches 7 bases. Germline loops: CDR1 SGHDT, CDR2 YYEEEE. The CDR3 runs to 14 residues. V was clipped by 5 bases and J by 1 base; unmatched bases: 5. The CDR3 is CASRERGGQETQYF. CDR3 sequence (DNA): TGTGCCAGCAGAGAGCGGGGTGGCCAAGAGACCCAGTACTTC.

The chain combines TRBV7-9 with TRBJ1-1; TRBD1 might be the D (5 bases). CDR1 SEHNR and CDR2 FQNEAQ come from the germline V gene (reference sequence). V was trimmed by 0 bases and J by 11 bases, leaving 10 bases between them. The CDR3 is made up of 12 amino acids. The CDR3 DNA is TGTGCCAGCAGCTTAGCCGGGGGGATTGCTTTCTTT. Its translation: CASSLAGGIAFF.

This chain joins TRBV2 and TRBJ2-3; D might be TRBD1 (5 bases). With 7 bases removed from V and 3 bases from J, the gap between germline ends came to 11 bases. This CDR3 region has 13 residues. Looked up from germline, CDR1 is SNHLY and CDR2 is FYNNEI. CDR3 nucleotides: TGTGCCAGCAACTCCCAGGGAACAGATACGCAGTATTTT. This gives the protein CASNSQGTDTQYF.

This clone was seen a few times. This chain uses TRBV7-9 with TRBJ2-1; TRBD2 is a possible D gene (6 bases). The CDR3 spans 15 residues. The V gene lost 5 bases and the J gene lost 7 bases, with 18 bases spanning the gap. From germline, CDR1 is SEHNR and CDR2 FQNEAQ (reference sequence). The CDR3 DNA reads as TGTGCCAGCAGCCTCCGTTCCGGGGGAAAGAATGAGCAGTTCTTC. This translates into CASSLRSGGKNEQFF.

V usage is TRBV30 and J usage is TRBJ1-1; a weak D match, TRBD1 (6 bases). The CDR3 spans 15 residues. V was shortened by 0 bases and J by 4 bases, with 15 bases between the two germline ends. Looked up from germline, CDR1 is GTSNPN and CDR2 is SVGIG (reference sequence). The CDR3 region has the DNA TGTGCCTGGAGTGTTTTAGGCAGGGGCACCACTGAAGCTTTCTTT. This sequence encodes CAWSVLGRGTTEAFF.

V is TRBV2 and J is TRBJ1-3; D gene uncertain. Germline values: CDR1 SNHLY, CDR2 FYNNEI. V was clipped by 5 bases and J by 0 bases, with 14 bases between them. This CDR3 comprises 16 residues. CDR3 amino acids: CASSTEAEFSGNTIYF. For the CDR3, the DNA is TGTGCCAGCAGTACGGAGGCCGAATTCTCTGGAAACACCATATATTTT.

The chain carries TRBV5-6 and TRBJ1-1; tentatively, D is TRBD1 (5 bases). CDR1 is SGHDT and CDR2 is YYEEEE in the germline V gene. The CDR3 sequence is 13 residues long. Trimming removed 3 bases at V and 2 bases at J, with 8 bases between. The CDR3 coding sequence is TGTGCCAGCAGCTCCGGACAAAACACTGAAGCTTTCTTT. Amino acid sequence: CASSSGQNTEAFF.

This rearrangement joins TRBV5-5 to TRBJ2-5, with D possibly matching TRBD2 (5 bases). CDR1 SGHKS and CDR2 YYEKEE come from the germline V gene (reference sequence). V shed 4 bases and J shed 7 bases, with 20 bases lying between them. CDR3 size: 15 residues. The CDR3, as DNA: TGTGCCAGCAGCGTAGACCCTAGCTCTCGGGGGACCCAGTACTTC. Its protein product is CASSVDPSSRGTQYF.

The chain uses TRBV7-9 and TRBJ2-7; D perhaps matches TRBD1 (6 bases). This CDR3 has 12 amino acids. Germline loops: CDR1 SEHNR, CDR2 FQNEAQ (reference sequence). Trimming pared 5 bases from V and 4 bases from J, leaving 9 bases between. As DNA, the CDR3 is TGTGCCAGCAGCACCCAGGGGTACGAGCAGTACTTC. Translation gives CASSTQGYEQYF.

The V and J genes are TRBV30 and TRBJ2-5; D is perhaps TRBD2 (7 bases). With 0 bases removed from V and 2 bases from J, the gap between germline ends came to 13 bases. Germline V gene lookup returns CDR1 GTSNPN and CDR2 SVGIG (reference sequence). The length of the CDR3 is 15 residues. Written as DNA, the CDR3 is TGTGCCTGGAGTGTACGAGGGGGGGTACAAGAGACCCAGTACTTC. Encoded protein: CAWSVRGGVQETQYF.

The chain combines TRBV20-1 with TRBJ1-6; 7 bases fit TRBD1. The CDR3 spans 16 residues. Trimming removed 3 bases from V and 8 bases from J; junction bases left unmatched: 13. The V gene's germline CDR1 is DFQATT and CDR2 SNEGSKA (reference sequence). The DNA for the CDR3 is TGCAGTGCTAGTTTGGTAATACAGGGGTTGTATTCACCCCTCCACTTT. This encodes CSASLVIQGLYSPLHF.

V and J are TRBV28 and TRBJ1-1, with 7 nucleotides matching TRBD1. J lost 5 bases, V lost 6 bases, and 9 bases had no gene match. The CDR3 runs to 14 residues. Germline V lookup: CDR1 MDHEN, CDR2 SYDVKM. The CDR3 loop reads CASSPRQGRTEAFF. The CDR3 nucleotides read TGTGCCAGCAGCCCGAGACAGGGAAGGACTGAAGCTTTCTTT.

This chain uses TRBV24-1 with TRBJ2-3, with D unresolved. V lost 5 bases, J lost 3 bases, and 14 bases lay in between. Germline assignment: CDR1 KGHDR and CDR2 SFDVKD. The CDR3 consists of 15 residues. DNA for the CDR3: TGTGCCACCAGTGTCCATTCTGCCGGGACAGATACGCAGTATTTT. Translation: CATSVHSAGTDTQYF.